What follows are 14 T cell receptor beta chains derived from one specimen sequenced in a study of T cell responses to AZD1222 COVID-19 vaccine. TCRdb's copy holds only in-frame clones and misses some; the assay was immunoSEQ multiplex PCR. The sample lists some 120,000 clones, 88% occurring once. This specimen consisted of peripheral blood, obtained on day 0 of AZD1222 vaccination. The receptors derive from an adult in good health.

This rearrangement joins TRBV11-2 to TRBJ2-1, with TRBD2 matching over 13 bases. V was pared by 4 bases and J by 0 bases, with 6 bases of the junction left unmatched. Germline V gene data show CDR1 as SGHAT and CDR2 as FQNNGV. The CDR3 is made up of 18 amino acids. CDR3 residues: CASSSGLAGASSYNEQFF. The CDR3 bases are TGTGCCAGCAGCTCCGGACTAGCGGGGGCTAGCTCCTACAATGAGCAGTTCTTC.

V and J are TRBV10-3 and TRBJ2-7; D might be TRBD2 (6 bases). The CDR3 covers 13 residues. Trimming cost V 8 bases and J 1 base, with 12 bases left between them. Per germline, CDR1 ENHRY and CDR2 SYGVKD. This chain's CDR3 is CAISSRESYEQYF. In DNA, the CDR3 is TGTGCCATCTCGAGCCGGGAGTCCTACGAGCAGTACTTC.

This clone was detected only once. The chain has TRBV6-5 and TRBJ2-3, with D maybe TRBD2 (7 bases). The V and J ends lost 7 bases and 2 bases respectively, with 16 bases between them. CDR1 is MNHEY, CDR2 SVGAGI, per germline. CDR3 length: 15 residues. CDR3 sequence reads: CASKATAGATDTQYF. DNA for the CDR3: TGTGCCAGCAAGGCAACCGCGGGGGCCACAGATACGCAGTATTTT.

The rearrangement uses TRBV12-3 or TRBV12-4 and TRBJ1-4, with D maybe TRBD1 (6 bases). Trimming shortened V by 6 bases and J by 7 bases, and 12 bases separated the two germline ends. The CDR3 has 13 residues. CDR3 DNA sequence: TGTGCCAGCAGCCCAGGGGTTGTTGAAAAACTGTTTTTT. As protein: CASSPGVVEKLFF.

This chain joins TRBV7-2 and TRBJ1-5, with TRBD1 as a possible D gene (5 bases). Per the germline V gene, CDR1 is SGHTA and CDR2 is FQGNSA. Trimming took 5 bases from V and 7 from J, leaving 15 bases between them. The CDR3 is made up of 14 amino acids. Here the CDR3 reads CASSQGPGRQPQHF. In nucleotides, the CDR3 is TGTGCCAGCAGCCAAGGCCCAGGGAGGCAGCCCCAGCATTTT. The entire variable domain, with the rest obtained from reference TRBV7-2 and TRBJ1-5, is as follows: GAGVSQSPSNKVTEKGKDVELRCDPISGHTALYWYRQSLGQGLEFLIYFQGNSAPDKSGLPSDRFSAERTGGSVSTLTIQRTQQEDSAVYLCASSQGPGRQPQHFGDGTRLSIL.

The chain has TRBV30 and TRBJ1-5; D ambiguous. This CDR3 is 15 amino acids long. CDR1 and CDR2 from the germline V gene are GTSNPN and SVGIG (reference sequence). Trimming removed 0 bases at V and 2 bases at J, with 11 bases between. For the CDR3, the DNA is TGTGCCTGGAGTGTAGGTGCCAGAGGCAATCAGCCCCAGCATTTT. The encoded protein is CAWSVGARGNQPQHF.

This chain links TRBV6-6 with TRBJ1-1; TRBD1 matches at 7 bases. CDR3 length: 13 amino acids. CDR1 and CDR2 (germline): MNHNY, SVGAGI (reference sequence). With 6 bases clipped from V and 7 bases from J, the junction kept 8 bases outside the gene matches. The CDR3 is CASSLSRQGEAFF. The CDR3 nucleotides are TGTGCCAGCAGCCTATCTCGACAGGGTGAAGCTTTCTTT.

The J gene is TRBJ1-1, the V gene TRBV7-9, with a weak D call TRBD1 (5 bases). Per the germline V gene, CDR1 is SEHNR and CDR2 is FQNEAQ (reference sequence). V was cut by 4 bases and J by 1 base, with 10 bases left in between. This CDR3 contains 14 residues. CDR3 residues: CASSWTPGNTEAFF. In DNA form, the CDR3 reads TGTGCCAGCAGCTGGACACCGGGGAACACTGAAGCTTTCTTT.

This chain uses TRBV5-4 with TRBJ1-1, with 7 positions matching TRBD1. This CDR3 is 14 amino acids long. Germline CDR1 and CDR2: SGHNT and YYREEE (reference sequence). The ends lost 4 bases at V and 5 bases at J; junction bases unmatched: 8. CDR3 sequence (DNA): TGTGCCAGCAGCCTACCGGGACAGAAGACTGAAGCTTTCTTT. Protein: CASSLPGQKTEAFF.

This chain joins TRBV7-2 and TRBJ2-5; D is undetermined. This CDR3 has 13 amino acids. V was cut by 5 bases and J by 2 bases, with 9 bases left in between. Germline V gene sequence: CDR1 SGHTA, CDR2 FQGNSA. Written as DNA, the CDR3 is TGTGCCAGCAGCCTACTGGGGCAAGAGACCCAGTACTTC. Protein: CASSLLGQETQYF. Full variable domain (outside the CDR3, taken from reference TRBV7-2 and TRBJ2-5): GAGVSQSPSNKVTEKGKDVELRCDPISGHTALYWYRQSLGQGLEFLIYFQGNSAPDKSGLPSDRFSAERTGGSVSTLTIQRTQQEDSAVYLCASSLLGQETQYFGPGTRLLVL.

The chain couples TRBV10-2 to TRBJ2-2; TRBD2 aligns across 9 bases. V shed 5 bases and J 5 bases; nucleotides not matched to a gene: 3. Per germline, CDR1 WSHSY and CDR2 SAAADI. CDR3 length: 14 residues. CDR3 sequence: CASSPTSGTGELFF. CDR3 nucleotide sequence: TGCGCCAGCAGTCCAACTAGCGGGACCGGGGAGCTGTTTTTT.

The chain joins TRBV19 to TRBJ2-7, with 9 bases fitting TRBD1. Germline lookup yields CDR1 LNHDA and CDR2 SQIVND (reference sequence). Trimming at V came to 8 bases and at J to 3 bases, leaving 8 bases not matched to a gene. The CDR3 is 14 residues long. Written as DNA, the CDR3 is TGTGCCAGTGCCCCTCCGACAGGGGGCTACGAGCAGTACTTC. This sequence encodes CASAPPTGGYEQYF.

The V and J genes are TRBV6-5 and TRBJ2-4; D remains ambiguous. CDR3 length: 16 amino acids. The V gene lost 0 bases and the J gene lost 1 base, with 10 bases spanning the gap. CDR1 MNHEY and CDR2 SVGAGI come from the germline V gene. CDR3 protein: CASSYSSPWAKNIQYF. The DNA for the CDR3 is TGTGCCAGCAGTTACTCGAGCCCCTGGGCCAAAAACATTCAGTACTTC.

In nucleotides, the CDR3 is TGTGCCAGCAGTTTCACAGGACTGAACACTGAAGCTTTCTTT. Encoded protein: CASSFTGLNTEAFF. The chain couples TRBV6-6 to TRBJ1-1, with D possibly matching TRBD1 (5 bases). The CDR3 length is 14 residues. Germline assignment: CDR1 MNHNY and CDR2 SVGAGI (reference sequence). The germline V and J ends were trimmed by 4 bases and 0 bases, with 9 bases remaining between them.